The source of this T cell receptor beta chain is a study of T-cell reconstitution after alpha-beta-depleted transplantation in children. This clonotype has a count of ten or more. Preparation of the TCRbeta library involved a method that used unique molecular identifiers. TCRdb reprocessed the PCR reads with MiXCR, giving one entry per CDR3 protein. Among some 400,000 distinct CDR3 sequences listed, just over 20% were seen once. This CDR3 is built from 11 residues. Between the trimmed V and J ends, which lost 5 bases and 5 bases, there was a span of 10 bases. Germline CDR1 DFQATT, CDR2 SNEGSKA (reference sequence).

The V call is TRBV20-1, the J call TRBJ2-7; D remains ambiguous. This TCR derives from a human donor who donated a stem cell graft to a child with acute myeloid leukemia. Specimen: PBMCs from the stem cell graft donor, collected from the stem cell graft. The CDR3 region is CSAGVVDEQYF. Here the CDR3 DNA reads TGCAGTGCTGGAGTGGTGGACGAGCAGTACTTC.